This T cell receptor beta chain was identified during a study of shared clonotypes between healthy human individuals. Study results and limitations: Richness estimates generally favored naive over memory subsets.

A remark on this clone: Its specificity is not known. Other nucleotide sequences in the sample specify the same CDR3.

Naivety among CD8 cells was defined by CD45RO negativity and positive CCR7 selection, thereby excluding terminally differentiated effector memory CD45RA+ cells. The authors split each subset's genomic DNA evenly across several immunoSEQ plates. Sequencing used immunoSEQ multiplex PCR; TCRdb keeps in-frame clones, though not all of them. Of more than 2 million clones listed, 90% to 95% are singletons. V lost 4 bases and J 3 bases, leaving 10 bases between the germline ends. In germline, CDR1 is SGHTA, CDR2 FQGTGA. CDR3 length equals 13 residues. Sample: naive CD8+ T cells from PBMCs. The sequence was obtained from a man younger than 30 in good health. Some clones in this sample may be carry-over from other donors' samples. This chain connects TRBV7-3 to TRBJ2-7; D may be TRBD2 (6 bases). CDR3 protein: CASSSYGGYEQYF. The CDR3 nucleotides are TGTGCCAGCAGCTCTTACGGGGGCTACGAGCAGTACTTC.